This T cell receptor (beta chain) was obtained from a study of T cell responses to AZD1222 COVID-19 vaccine. In its sample, this clone was seen a few times. The antigen remains unidentified. Study results and limitations: In all cases, repertoires were sampled only after the peak T cell response.

Sequencing was performed with immunoSEQ multiplex PCR; in TCRdb, only in-frame clones are kept and a portion is missing. In the table there are 60,000 to 95,000 clones, about nine tenths of which are singletons. Per the germline V gene, CDR1 is SGHRS and CDR2 is YFSETQ. The germline V and J ends were trimmed by 0 bases and 7 bases, with 14 bases remaining between them. The CDR3 loop spans 15 amino acids. This TCR derives from an adult who received the AZD1222 COVID-19 vaccine. This specimen was peripheral blood, taken 28 days after the second AZD1222 dose. The chain links TRBV5-1 to TRBJ2-4; no definite D call. Here the CDR3 DNA reads TGCGCCAGCAGCTTGGATCTTCAGCCACGGAACATTCAGTACTTC. It yields the protein CASSLDLQPRNIQYF.